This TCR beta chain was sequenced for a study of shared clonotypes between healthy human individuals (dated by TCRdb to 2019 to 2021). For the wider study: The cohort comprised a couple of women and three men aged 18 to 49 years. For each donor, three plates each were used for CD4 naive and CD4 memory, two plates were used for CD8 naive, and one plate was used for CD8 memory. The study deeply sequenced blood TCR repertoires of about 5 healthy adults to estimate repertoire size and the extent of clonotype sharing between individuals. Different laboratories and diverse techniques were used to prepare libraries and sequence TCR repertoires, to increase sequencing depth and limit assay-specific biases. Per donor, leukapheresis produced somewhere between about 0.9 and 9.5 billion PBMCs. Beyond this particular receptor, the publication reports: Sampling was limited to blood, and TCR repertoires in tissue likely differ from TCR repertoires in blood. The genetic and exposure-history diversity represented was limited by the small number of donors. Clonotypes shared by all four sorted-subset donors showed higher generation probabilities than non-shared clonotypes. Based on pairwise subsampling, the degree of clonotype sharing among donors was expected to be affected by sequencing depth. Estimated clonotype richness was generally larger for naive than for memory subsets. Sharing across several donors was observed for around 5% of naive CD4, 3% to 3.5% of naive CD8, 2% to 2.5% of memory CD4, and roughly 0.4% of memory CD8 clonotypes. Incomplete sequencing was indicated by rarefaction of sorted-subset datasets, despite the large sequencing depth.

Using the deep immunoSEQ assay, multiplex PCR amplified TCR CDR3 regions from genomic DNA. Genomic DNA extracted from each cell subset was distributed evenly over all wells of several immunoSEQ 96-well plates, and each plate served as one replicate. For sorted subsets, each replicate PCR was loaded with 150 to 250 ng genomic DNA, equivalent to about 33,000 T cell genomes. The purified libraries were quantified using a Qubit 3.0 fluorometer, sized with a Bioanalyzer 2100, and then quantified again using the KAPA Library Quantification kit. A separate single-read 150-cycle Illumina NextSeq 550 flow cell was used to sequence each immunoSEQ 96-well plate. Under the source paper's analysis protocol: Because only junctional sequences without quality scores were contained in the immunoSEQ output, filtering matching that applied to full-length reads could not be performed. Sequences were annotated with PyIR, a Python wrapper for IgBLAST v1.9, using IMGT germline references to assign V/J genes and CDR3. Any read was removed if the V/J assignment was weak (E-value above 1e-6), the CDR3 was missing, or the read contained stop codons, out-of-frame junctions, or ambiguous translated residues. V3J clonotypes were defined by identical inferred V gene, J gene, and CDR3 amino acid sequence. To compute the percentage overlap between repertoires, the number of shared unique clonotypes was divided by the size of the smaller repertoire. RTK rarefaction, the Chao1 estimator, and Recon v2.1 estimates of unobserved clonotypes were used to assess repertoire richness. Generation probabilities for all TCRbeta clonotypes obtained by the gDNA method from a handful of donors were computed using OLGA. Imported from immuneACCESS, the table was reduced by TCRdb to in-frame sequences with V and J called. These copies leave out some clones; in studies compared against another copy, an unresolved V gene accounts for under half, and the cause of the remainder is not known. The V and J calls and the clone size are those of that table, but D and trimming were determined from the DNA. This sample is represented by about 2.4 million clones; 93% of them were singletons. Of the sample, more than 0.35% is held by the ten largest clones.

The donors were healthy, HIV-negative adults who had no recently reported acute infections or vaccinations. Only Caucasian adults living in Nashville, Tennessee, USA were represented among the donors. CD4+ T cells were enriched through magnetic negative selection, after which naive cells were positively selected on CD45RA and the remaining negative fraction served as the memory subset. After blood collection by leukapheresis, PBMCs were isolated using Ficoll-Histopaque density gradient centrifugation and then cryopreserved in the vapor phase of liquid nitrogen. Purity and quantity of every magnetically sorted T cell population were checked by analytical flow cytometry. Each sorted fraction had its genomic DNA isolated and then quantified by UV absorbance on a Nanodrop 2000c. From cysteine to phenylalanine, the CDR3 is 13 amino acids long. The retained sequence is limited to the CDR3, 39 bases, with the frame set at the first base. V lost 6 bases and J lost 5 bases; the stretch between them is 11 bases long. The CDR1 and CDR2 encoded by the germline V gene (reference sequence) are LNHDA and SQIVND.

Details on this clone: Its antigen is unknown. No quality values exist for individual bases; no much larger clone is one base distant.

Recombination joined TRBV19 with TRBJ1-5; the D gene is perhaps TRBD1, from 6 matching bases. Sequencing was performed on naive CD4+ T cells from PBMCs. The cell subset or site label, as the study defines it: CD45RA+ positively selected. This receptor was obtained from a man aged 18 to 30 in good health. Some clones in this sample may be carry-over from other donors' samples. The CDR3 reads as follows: CASSQGNHQPQHF. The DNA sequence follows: TGTGCCAGTAGCCAGGGGAATCATCAGCCCCAGCATTTT.